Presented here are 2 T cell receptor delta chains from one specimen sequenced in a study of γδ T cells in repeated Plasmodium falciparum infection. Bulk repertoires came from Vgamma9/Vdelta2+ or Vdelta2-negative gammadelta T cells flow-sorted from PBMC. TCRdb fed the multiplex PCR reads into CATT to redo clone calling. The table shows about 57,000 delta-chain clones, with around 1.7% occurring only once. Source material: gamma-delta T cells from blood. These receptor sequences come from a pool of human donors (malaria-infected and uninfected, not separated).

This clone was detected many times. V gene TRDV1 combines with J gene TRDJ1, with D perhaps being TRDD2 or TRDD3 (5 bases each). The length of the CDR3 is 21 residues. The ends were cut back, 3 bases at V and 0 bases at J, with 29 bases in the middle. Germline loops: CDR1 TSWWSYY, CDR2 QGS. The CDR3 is CALGDLRPPPRRGGYTDKLIF. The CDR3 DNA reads TGTGCTCTTGGGGACCTACGGCCACCACCCCGTAGGGGGGGGTACACCGATAAACTCATCTTT.

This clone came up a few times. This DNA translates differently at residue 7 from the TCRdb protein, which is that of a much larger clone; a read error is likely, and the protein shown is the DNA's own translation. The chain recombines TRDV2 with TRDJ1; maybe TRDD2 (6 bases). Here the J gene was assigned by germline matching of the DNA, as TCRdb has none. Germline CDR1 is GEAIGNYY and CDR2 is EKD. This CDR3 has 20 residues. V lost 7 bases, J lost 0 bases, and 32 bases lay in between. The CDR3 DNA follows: TGTGCCTGCAAGCTCTACGCTCCTTCCCGGGGACTTATTTACACCGATAAACTCATCTTT. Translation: CACKLYAPSRGLIYTDKLIF.